This paragraph reports one T cell receptor beta chain. This clone has only a few counts. The antigen this receptor binds is unknown. Per-base quality was not reported, and no clone a single base away is much larger than it. TCR CDR3 regions were amplified from genomic DNA by multiplex PCR using the deep immunoSEQ assay. Extracted genomic DNA from each cell subset was distributed evenly across all wells of several immunoSEQ 96-well plates, and each plate was treated as a replicate. For sorted subsets, roughly 190 ng of genomic DNA, equivalent to some 30,000 T cell genomes, went into each replicate PCR. The purified libraries were quantified using a Qubit 3.0 fluorometer, sized with a Bioanalyzer 2100, and then quantified again using the KAPA Library Quantification kit. Every immunoSEQ 96-well plate was sequenced on a separate single-read 150-cycle Illumina NextSeq 550 flow cell. Regarding the original processing steps: Because the immunoSEQ output included only junctional sequences and no quality scores, the filtering could not be the same as the filtering used for full-length reads. To assign V/J genes and CDR3, sequences were annotated using PyIR, a Python wrapper for IgBLAST v1.9, with IMGT germline references. Reads with weak V/J assignments (E-value above 1e-6), missing CDR3, stop codons, out-of-frame junctions, or ambiguous translated residues were removed. V3J clonotypes were defined as sequences sharing the same inferred V gene, J gene, and CDR3 amino acid sequence. To compute the percentage overlap between repertoires, the number of shared unique clonotypes was divided by the size of the smaller repertoire. Repertoire richness was assessed with RTK rarefaction, the Chao1 estimator, and Recon v2.1 estimates of unobserved clonotypes. For all TCRbeta clonotypes obtained by the gDNA method from several donors, generation probabilities were computed with OLGA. Here the immuneACCESS table is served through TCRdb, limited to in-frame sequences with V and J called. Missing clones are a known gap in these copies; in checked studies unresolved V genes cover under half, and the rest lacks a known reason. D and trimming come from the DNA, and the V and J calls and clone size come from that table. The sample table contains more than 1 million clones; only one count was recorded for 78% of them. In total, the top ten clones hold under 0.6% of the sample.

This sample was taken from a study of shared clonotypes between healthy human individuals (dated by TCRdb to about 2020). Background for the entire study: The cohort comprised two women and a few men aged 18 to 49 years. To estimate repertoire size and how much clonotypes are shared between individuals, the study performed deep sequencing of blood TCR repertoires from about five healthy adults. To increase sequencing depth and limit assay-specific biases, TCR repertoire library preparation and sequencing were carried out by different laboratories using diverse techniques. Each donor's leukapheresis produced roughly between roughly 0.9 and 9 billion PBMCs. For each donor, CD4 naive and CD4 memory were each run on three plates, CD8 naive on two plates, and CD8 memory on one plate. What the research found in general, with its limitations: Roughly 5% of naive CD4, around 3.5% of naive CD8, roughly 2.5% of memory CD4, and 0.4% of memory CD8 clonotypes were shared across a few donors. Because the study included a small number of donors, the genetic and exposure-history diversity represented was limited. Rarefaction of sorted-subset datasets indicated incomplete sequencing despite the large sequencing depth. Estimated clonotype richness was generally larger for naive than for memory subsets. Sampling was limited to blood, and TCR repertoires in tissue likely differ from TCR repertoires in blood. Pairwise subsampling led to the expectation that sequencing depth would affect the degree of clonotype sharing among donors. Higher generation probabilities were observed for clonotypes shared by all four sorted-subset donors than for non-shared clonotypes.

Donors were healthy HIV-negative adults with no recently reported acute infections or vaccinations. Every donor was a Caucasian adult living in Nashville, Tennessee, USA. Magnetic negative selection was used to enrich CD4+ T cells, after which naive cells were positively selected on CD45RA and the negative fraction became the memory subset. Blood was obtained by leukapheresis, after which PBMCs were separated by Ficoll-Histopaque density gradient centrifugation and cryopreserved in liquid nitrogen vapor phase. Analytical flow cytometry was used to check the purity and quantity of each magnetically sorted T cell population. Genomic DNA was isolated from each sorted fraction and quantified by UV absorbance on a Nanodrop 2000c. This clonotype was sampled from a man aged 18 to 35 in good health. Some clones in this sample may be carry-over from other donors' samples. What was sequenced was memory CD4+ T cells from PBMCs. The cell subset or site tag for this specimen amounts to: CD45RA-negative fraction.

The CDR3 protein is CASSLGWGSYEQYF. DNA sequence: TGTGCCAGCAGCTTAGGTTGGGGGTCCTACGAGCAGTACTTC. The chain couples TRBV7-2 to TRBJ2-7; the D gene could be either TRBD1 or TRBD2, each agreeing at 5 bases. Taken from the germline V gene, the CDR1 and CDR2 loops are SGHTA and FQGNSA. V sheds 1 base and J sheds 1 base, leaving 8 bases between their ends. The CDR3 starts with the cysteine, ends with the phenylalanine, and has 14 residues. Of the read, only the CDR3 DNA is kept; its 42 bases are in frame from base 1.